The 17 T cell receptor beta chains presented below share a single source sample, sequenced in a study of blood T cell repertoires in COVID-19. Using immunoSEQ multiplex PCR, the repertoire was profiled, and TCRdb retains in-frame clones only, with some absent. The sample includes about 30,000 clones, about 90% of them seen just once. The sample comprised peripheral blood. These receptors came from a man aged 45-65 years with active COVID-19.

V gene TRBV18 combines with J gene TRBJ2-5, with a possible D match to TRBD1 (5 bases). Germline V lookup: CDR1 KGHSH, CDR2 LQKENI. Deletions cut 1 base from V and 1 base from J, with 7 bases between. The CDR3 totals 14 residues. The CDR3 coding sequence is TGTGCCAGCTCACCACGACAGACCCAAGAGACCCAGTACTTC. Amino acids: CASSPRQTQETQYF.

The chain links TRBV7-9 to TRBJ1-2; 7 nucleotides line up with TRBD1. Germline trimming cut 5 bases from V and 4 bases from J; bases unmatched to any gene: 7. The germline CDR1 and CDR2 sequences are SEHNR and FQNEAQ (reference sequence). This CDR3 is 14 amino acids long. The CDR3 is CASSLPGQLYGYTF. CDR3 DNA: TGTGCCAGCAGCCTCCCGGGACAGCTCTATGGCTACACCTTC.

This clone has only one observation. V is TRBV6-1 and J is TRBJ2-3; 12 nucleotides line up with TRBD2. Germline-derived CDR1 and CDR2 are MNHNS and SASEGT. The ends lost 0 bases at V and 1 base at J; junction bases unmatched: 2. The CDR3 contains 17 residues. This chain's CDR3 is CASSEARTSGGTDTQYF. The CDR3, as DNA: TGTGCCAGCAGTGAAGCGCGGACTAGCGGGGGCACAGATACGCAGTATTTT.

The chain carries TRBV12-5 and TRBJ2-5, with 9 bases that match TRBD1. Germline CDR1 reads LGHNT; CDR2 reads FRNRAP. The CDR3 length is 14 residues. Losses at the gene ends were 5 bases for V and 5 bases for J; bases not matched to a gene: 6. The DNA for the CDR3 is TGTGCTAGTGGTCGACAGGGGGTGGTGGAGACCCAGTACTTC. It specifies CASGRQGVVETQYF.

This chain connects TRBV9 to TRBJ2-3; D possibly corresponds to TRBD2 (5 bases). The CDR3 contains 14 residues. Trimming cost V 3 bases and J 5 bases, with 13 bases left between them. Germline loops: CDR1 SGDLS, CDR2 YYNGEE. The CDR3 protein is CASSASSEGDTQYF. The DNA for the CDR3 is TGTGCCAGCAGCGCCTCGAGTGAGGGAGATACGCAGTATTTT.

The CDR3 bases are TGTGCCAGCAGCTTGGCGGCTAGCGGGAGCTACGAGCAGTACTTC. Amino acid sequence: CASSLAASGSYEQYF. The rearrangement links TRBV5-4 to TRBJ2-7, with 10 bases lining up with TRBD2. The CDR3 extends over 15 amino acids. The germline V gene has CDR1 SGHNT and CDR2 YYREEE (reference sequence). V trimming: 0 bases; J trimming: 3 bases; junction bases outside the gene matches: 3. Based on the CDR3 plus reference TRBV5-4 and TRBJ2-7, the full variable domain is ETGVTQSPTHLIKTRGQQVTLRCSSQSGHNTVSWYQQALGQGPQFIFQYYREEENGRGNFPPRFSGLQFPNYSSELNVNALELDDSALYLCASSLAASGSYEQYFGPGTRLTVT.

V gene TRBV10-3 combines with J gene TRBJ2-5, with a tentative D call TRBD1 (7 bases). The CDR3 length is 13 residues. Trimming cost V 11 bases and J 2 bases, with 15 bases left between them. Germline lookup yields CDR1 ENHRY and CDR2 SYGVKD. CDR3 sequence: CAAGGTDQETQYF. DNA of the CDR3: TGTGCCGCCGGCGGGACAGATCAAGAGACCCAGTACTTC.

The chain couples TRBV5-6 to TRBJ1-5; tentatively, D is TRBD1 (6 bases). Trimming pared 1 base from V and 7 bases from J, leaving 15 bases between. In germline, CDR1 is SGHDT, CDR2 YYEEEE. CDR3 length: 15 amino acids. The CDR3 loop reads CASSLLQGGGQPQHF. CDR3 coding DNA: TGTGCCAGCAGCTTGTTGCAGGGAGGGGGACAGCCCCAGCATTTT.

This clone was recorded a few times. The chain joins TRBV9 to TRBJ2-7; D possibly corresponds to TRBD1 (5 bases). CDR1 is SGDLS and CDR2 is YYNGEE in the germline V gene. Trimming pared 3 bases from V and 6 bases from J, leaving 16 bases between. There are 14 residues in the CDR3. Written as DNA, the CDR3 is TGTGCCAGCAGCGCGACAGCAGCTTTCCCCGAGCAGTACTTC. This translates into CASSATAAFPEQYF.

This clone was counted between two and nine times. The CDR3 here is CASSYAGNEQYF. CDR3 nucleotides: TGTGCCAGCAGTTACGCGGGCAACGAGCAGTACTTC. The chain joins TRBV6-2 or TRBV6-3 to TRBJ2-7; maybe TRBD2 (5 bases). With 2 bases removed from V and 5 bases from J, the gap between germline ends came to 7 bases. This CDR3 has 12 amino acids. Germline CDR1 and CDR2: MNHEY and SVGEGT.

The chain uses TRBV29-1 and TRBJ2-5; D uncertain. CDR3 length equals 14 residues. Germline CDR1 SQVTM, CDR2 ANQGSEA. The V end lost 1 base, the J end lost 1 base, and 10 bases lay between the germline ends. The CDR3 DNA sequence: TGCAGCGTTGAAGTCGCACGGAGCCAAGAGACCCAGTACTTC. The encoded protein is CSVEVARSQETQYF.

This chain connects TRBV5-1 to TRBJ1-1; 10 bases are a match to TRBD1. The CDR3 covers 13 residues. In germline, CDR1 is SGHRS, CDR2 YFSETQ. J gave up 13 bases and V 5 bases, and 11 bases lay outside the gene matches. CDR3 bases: TGCGCCAGCAGTTTCGAGGGACAGGGGTTGCTTTTCTTT. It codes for CASSFEGQGLLFF.

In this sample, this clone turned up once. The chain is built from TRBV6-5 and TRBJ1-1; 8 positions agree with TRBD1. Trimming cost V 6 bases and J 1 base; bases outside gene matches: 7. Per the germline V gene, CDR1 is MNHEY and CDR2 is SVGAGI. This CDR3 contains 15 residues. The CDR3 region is CASSLTGTGNTEAFF. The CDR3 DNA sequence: TGTGCCAGCAGCCTTACCGGGACAGGGAACACTGAAGCTTTCTTT.

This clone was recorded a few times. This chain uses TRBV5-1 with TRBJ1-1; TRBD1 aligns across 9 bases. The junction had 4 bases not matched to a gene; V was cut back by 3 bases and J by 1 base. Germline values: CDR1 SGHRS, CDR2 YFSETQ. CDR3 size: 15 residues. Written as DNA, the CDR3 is TGCGCCAGCAGCTCACGGACAGGGGAGAACACTGAAGCTTTCTTT. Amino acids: CASSSRTGENTEAFF.

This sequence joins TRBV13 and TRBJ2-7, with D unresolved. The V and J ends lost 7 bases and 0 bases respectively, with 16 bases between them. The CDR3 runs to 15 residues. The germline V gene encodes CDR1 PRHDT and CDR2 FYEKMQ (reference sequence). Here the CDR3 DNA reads TGTGCCAGCACCCAACGTCATGTCGGCTCCTACGAGCAGTACTTC. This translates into CASTQRHVGSYEQYF.

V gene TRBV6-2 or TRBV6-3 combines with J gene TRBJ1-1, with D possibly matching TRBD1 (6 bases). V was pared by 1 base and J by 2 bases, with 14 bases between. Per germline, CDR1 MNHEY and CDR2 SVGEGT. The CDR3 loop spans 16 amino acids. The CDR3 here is CASSYYIGRGNTEAFF. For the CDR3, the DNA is TGTGCCAGCAGTTACTACATCGGCAGGGGTAACACTGAAGCTTTCTTT.

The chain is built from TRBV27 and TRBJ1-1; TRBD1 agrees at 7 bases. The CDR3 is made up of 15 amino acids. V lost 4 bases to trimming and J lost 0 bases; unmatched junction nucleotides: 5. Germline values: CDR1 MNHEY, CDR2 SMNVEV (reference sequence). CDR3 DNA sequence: TGTGCCAGCAGTTCGTGGACAGGATTGAACACTGAAGCTTTCTTT. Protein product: CASSSWTGLNTEAFF.